This TCR beta chain emerged from a study of STAT5B mutations in CD4+ large granular lymphocyte leukemia. Data came from immunoSEQ multiplex PCR; TCRdb stores just in-frame clones and leaves some out. The sample consists of fewer than 35,000 clones, 55% to 80% of them appearing once. Study-level findings and limits: Top patient clones used TRBV06 genes more often: 8/27 versus 2/35 in controls.

A word on this clone: Its specificity is unknown.

V was pared by 3 bases and J by 7 bases, with 10 bases of the junction left unmatched. CDR1 and CDR2 (germline): SEHNR, FQNEAQ (reference sequence). CDR3 length: 17 amino acids. The receptor comes from a human donor in good health. Sequencing used CD4+ T cells from blood buffy coats. This chain links TRBV7-9 with TRBJ2-1; 12 positions agree with TRBD2. The CDR3 protein is CASSFFRLAGAPNEQFF. DNA of the CDR3: TGTGCCAGCAGCTTCTTCCGACTAGCGGGGGCTCCTAATGAGCAGTTCTTC.